The clone carrying this T cell receptor beta chain was recorded a few times. The CDR3 runs to 15 residues. Unmatched junction bases numbered 11, after V lost 6 bases and J lost 6 bases. Germline assignment: CDR1 MNHNS and CDR2 SASEGT. This specimen comes from a study of identical twins. Donors uniformly comprised healthy Caucasians. Unique molecular identifiers were present on the cDNA, which also gained a universal primer site by template switching. Using its own MiXCR run on the 5' RACE reads, TCRdb lists one record per CDR3 protein. Of hundreds of thousands of distinct CDR3 sequences in the sample, 21% are singletons; the top ten hold about 4.3%. The same specimen was also included in a second study, on T cells expressing NK-cell markers. That paper states: TCR beta repertoires came from sorted CD3+CD56+NKG2C+, CD3+CD56+NKG2C- and CD3+CD56-NKG2C+ T cells. Serological testing identified seven of the eight sequenced donors as HCMV-seropositive and one as seronegative.

The rearrangement links TRBV6-1 to TRBJ1-1, with TRBD1 matching over 9 bases. The sample consisted of PBMCs. This TCR derives from a woman younger than 35 in good health. CDR3: CASSPRQGGGSEAFF. The DNA for the CDR3 is TGTGCCAGCAGCCCTCGACAGGGGGGAGGGTCTGAAGCTTTCTTT.